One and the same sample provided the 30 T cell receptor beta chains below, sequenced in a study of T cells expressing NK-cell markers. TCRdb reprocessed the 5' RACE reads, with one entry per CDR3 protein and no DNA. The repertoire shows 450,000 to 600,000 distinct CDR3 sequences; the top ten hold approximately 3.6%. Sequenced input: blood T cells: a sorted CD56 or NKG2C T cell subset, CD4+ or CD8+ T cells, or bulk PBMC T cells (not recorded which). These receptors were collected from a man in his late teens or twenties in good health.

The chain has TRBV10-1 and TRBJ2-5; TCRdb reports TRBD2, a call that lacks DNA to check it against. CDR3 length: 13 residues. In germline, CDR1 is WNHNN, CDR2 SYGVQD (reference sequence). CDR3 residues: CASSSGLLETQYF.

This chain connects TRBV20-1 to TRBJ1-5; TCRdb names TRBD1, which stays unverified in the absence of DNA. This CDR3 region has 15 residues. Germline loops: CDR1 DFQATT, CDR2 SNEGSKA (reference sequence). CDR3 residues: CSAATGGGRNQPQHF.

The CDR3 sequence is CASSSPPWDEQETQYF. The chain recombines TRBV9 with TRBJ2-5; TCRdb indicates TRBD1, and absent DNA this call remains unverified. This CDR3 contains 16 residues. CDR1 and CDR2 (germline): SGDLS, YYNGEE.

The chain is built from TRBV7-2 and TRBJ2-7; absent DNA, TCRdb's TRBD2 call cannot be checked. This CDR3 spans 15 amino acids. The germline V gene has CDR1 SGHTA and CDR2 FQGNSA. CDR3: CASSAGTSFSYEQYF.

This CDR3 is CASSYEGQLNSNPYEQYF. V usage is TRBV6-5 and J usage is TRBJ2-7; TCRdb proposes TRBD1, but this gene call is untestable without DNA. The CDR3 is made up of 18 amino acids. Germline V lookup: CDR1 MNHEY, CDR2 SVGAGI.

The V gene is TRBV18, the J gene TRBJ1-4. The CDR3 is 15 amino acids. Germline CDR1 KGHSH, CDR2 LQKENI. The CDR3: CASSPEGIAGEKLFF.

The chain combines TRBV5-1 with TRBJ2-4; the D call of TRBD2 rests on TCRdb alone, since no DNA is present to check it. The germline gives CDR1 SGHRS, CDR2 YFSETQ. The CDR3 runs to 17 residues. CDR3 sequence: CASSLGPLAGGVNIQYF.

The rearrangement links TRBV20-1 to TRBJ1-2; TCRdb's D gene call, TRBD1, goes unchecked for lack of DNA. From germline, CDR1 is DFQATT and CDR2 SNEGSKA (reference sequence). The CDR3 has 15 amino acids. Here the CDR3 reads CSASVGQGINYGYTF.

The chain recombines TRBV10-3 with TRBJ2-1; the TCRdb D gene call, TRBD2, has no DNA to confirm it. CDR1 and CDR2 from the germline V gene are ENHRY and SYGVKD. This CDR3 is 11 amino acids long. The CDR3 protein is CATRESNEQFF.

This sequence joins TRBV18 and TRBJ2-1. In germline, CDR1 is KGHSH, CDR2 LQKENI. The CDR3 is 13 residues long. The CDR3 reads CASSPPSVDEQFF.

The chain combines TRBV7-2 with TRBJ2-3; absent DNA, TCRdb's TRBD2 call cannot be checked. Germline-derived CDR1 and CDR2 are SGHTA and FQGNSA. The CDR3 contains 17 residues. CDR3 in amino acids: CASSAGTSGLSGDTQYF.

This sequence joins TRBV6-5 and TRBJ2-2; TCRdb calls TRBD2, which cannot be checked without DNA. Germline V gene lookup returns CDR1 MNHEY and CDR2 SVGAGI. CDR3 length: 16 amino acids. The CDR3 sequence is CASSFLGRKLAGELFF.

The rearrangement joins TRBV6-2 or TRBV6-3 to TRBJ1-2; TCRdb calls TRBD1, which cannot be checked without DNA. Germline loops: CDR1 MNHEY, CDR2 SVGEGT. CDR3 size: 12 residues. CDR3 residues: CASSYQGAGYTF.

The CDR3 region is CASSEGRGEKLFF. This chain uses TRBV5-1 with TRBJ1-4; TCRdb's D call of TRBD1 is untestable without DNA. The CDR3 is 13 amino acids. Germline values: CDR1 SGHRS, CDR2 YFSETQ.

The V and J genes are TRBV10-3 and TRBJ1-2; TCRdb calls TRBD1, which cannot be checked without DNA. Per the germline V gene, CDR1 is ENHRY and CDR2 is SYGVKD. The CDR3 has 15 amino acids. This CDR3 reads CAISAETGSPYGYTF.

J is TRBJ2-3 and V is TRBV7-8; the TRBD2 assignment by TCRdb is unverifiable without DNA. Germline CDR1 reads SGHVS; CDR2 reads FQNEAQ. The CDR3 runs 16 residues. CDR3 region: CASSLMAGGPGDTQYF.

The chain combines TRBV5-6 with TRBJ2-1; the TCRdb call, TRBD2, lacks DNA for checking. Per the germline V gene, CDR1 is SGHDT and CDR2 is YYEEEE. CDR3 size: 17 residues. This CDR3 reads CASSPGTSGSRTNEQFF.

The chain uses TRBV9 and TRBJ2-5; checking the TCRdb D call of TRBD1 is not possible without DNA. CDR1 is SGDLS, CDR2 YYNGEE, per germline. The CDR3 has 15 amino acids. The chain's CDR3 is CASSSDRGRRETQYF.

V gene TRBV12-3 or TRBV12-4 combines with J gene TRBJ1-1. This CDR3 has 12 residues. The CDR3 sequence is CASRVLNTEAFF.

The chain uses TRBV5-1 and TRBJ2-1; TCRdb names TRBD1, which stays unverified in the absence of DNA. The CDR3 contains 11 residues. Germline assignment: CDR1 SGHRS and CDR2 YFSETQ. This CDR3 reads CASSLGDSQFF.

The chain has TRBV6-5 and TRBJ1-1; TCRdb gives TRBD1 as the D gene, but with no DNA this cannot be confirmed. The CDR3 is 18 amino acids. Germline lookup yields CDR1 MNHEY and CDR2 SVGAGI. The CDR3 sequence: CASSYVGGRGVANTEAFF.

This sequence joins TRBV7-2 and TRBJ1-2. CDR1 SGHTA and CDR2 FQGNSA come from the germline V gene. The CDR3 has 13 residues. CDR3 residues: CASSNLANYGYTF.

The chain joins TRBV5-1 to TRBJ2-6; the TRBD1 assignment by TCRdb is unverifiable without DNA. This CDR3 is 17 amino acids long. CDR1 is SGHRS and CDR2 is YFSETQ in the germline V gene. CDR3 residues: CASSLRGTGTGANVLTF.

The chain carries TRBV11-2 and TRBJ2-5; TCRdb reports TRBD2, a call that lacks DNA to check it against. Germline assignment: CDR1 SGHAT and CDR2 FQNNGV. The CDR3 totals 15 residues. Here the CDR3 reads CASSLGEGREETQYF. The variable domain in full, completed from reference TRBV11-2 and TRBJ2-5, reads EAGVAQSPRYKIIEKRQSVAFWCNPISGHATLYWYQQILGQGPKLLIQFQNNGVVDDSQLPKDRFSAERLKGVDSTLKIQPAKLEDSAVYLCASSLGEGREETQYFGPGTRLLVL.

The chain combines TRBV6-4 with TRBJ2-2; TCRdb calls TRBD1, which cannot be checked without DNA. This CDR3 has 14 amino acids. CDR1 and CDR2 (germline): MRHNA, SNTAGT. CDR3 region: CASKAGVNTGELFF.

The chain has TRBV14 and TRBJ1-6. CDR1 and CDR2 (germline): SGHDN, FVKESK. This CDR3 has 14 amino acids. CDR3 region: CASSLLGDSSPLHF.

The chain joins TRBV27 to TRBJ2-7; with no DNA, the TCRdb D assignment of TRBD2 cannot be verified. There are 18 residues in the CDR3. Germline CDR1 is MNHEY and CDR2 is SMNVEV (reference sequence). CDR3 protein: CASKPSEWVTRAWGEQYF.

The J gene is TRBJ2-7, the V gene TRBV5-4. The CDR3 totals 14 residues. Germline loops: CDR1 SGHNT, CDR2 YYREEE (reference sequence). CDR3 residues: CASISAREPTEQYF.

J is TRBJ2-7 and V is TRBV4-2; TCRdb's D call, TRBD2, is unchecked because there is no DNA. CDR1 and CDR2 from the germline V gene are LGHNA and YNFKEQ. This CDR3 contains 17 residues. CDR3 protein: CASSQASAGGLANEQYF.

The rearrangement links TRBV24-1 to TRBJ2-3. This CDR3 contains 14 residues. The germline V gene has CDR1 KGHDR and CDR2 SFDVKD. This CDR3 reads CATSDLQPTDTQYF.